The 24 T cell receptor beta chains given below trace back to one sample, sequenced in a study of blood T cell repertoires in COVID-19. The method was immunoSEQ multiplex PCR; TCRdb's version includes in-frame clones alone and lacks a portion of them. Of 250,000 to 300,000 clones in the sample, about 87% were seen once. Sequences were obtained from peripheral blood. The source of these receptors is an older woman with COVID-19, enrolled during active disease.

This chain's CDR3 is CASTGLAGDGTQYF. The CDR3 DNA reads TGCGCCAGCACGGGACTAGCGGGAGATGGGACCCAGTACTTC. The rearrangement uses TRBV5-1 and TRBJ2-5; 14 nucleotides agree with TRBD2. This CDR3 region has 14 residues. V shed 6 bases and J 7 bases; nucleotides not matched to a gene: 5. The germline gives CDR1 SGHRS, CDR2 YFSETQ.

V gene TRBV6-5 combines with J gene TRBJ1-2, with D unclear. Trimming took off 0 bases at V and 4 bases at J, with 12 bases between the two ends. This CDR3 is built from 15 residues. CDR1 MNHEY and CDR2 SVGAGI come from the germline V gene. The CDR3 DNA reads TGTGCCAGCAGTTACTCGGGCCGGCGGGGCTATGGCTACACCTTC. Its translation is CASSYSGRRGYGYTF.

The chain employs TRBV9 and TRBJ1-4, with D perhaps TRBD1 (6 bases). This CDR3 has 15 residues. V lost 0 bases to trimming and J lost 4 bases, with 10 bases between them. The germline gives CDR1 SGDLS, CDR2 YYNGEE. DNA for the CDR3: TGTGCCAGCAGCGTAGGGACAGACGTTAATGAAAAACTGTTTTTT. It encodes CASSVGTDVNEKLFF. Based on the CDR3 plus reference TRBV9 and TRBJ1-4, the full variable domain is DSGVTQTPKHLITATGQRVTLRCSPRSGDLSVYWYQQSLDQGLQFLIQYYNGEERAKGNILERFSAQQFPDLHSELNLSSLELGDSALYFCASSVGTDVNEKLFFGSGTQLSVL.

The V gene is TRBV7-9, the J gene TRBJ2-1, with 15 bases fitting TRBD2. Germline assignment: CDR1 SEHNR and CDR2 FQNEAQ (reference sequence). The trim removed 4 bases at V and 6 bases at J, leaving 4 bases unmatched. The CDR3 runs to 16 residues. The CDR3: CASSSPGLAGGNEQFF. For the CDR3, the DNA is TGTGCCAGCAGCTCTCCGGGACTAGCGGGAGGCAATGAGCAGTTCTTC.

The chain couples TRBV4-1 to TRBJ1-3; 7 nucleotides line up with TRBD1. This CDR3 has 15 amino acids. Germline trimming cut 4 bases from V and 3 bases from J; bases unmatched to any gene: 6. Germline V gene lookup returns CDR1 MGHRA and CDR2 YSYEKL. CDR3 bases: TGCGCCAGCAGCCCCACGACAGGGATTGGAAACACCATATATTTT. Translating gives CASSPTTGIGNTIYF.

The chain joins TRBV11-3 to TRBJ1-1; possible D gene TRBD1, 6 bases. The CDR3 spans 14 residues. Germline lookup yields CDR1 SGHNT and CDR2 YENEEA. V dropped 5 bases and J dropped 1 base, with 11 bases sitting between them. Here the CDR3 reads CASSPSRGNTEAFF. CDR3 DNA sequence: TGTGCCAGCAGCCCGTCCAGGGGGAACACTGAAGCTTTCTTT.

The chain links TRBV28 to TRBJ1-5; a possible D gene is TRBD1 (5 bases). CDR3 size: 16 residues. V was shortened by 1 base and J by 6 bases, with 16 bases between the two germline ends. CDR1 and CDR2 (germline): MDHEN, SYDVKM. The chain's CDR3 is CASSLLGQGASQPQHF. CDR3 DNA: TGTGCCAGCAGTTTATTGGGCCAGGGTGCAAGTCAGCCCCAGCATTTT.

The chain employs TRBV6-2 or TRBV6-3 and TRBJ1-2; D is unclear. Per germline, CDR1 MNHEY and CDR2 SVGEGT. CDR3 length: 12 amino acids. The V end was cut by 0 bases, the J end by 6 bases, with 5 bases between. This CDR3 is CASSYSAHGYTF. The CDR3 region has the DNA TGTGCCAGCAGTTACTCGGCCCATGGCTACACCTTC.

In its sample, this clone was seen once. The chain carries TRBV18 and TRBJ2-5, with no clear D. The CDR3 runs to 13 residues. Germline V gives CDR1 KGHSH, CDR2 LQKENI. V lost 2 bases to trimming and J lost 5 bases, with 9 bases between them. CDR3 bases: TGTGCCAGCTCACCATTGCTTGCGGAGACCCAGTACTTC. Translation: CASSPLLAETQYF.

V usage is TRBV6-5 and J usage is TRBJ2-5; D is perhaps TRBD2 (6 bases). Germline V gives CDR1 MNHEY, CDR2 SVGAGI. V dropped 8 bases and J dropped 2 bases, with 18 bases sitting between them. This CDR3 is built from 15 residues. In nucleotides, the CDR3 is TGTGCCAGCGGAATTGAAGGACTATCACAAGAGACCCAGTACTTC. It specifies CASGIEGLSQETQYF.

V is TRBV6-2 or TRBV6-3 and J is TRBJ2-3; D not certain. CDR3 length: 14 amino acids. V was pared by 0 bases and J by 3 bases, with 7 bases between. The germline V gene has CDR1 MNHEY and CDR2 SVGEGT. The CDR3: CASSYSRSTDTQYF. CDR3 DNA: TGTGCCAGCAGTTACTCCCGGAGTACAGATACGCAGTATTTT.

The chain has TRBV7-9 and TRBJ2-6, with D possibly being TRBD1 (5 bases). The CDR3 has 18 residues. Per germline, CDR1 SEHNR and CDR2 FQNEAQ (reference sequence). V was clipped by 1 base and J by 0 bases, with 13 bases between them. The CDR3 loop is CASSLGQLLPSGANVLTF. For the CDR3, the DNA is TGTGCCAGCAGCTTAGGACAGCTACTTCCCTCTGGGGCCAACGTCCTGACTTTC.

Points on this clone: Other DNA sequences in the same sample also yield this CDR3. V usage is TRBV30 and J usage is TRBJ1-1; a weak D match, TRBD1 (5 bases). This CDR3 contains 13 residues. V was clipped by 0 bases and J by 4 bases, with 9 bases between them. From germline, CDR1 is GTSNPN and CDR2 SVGIG (reference sequence). CDR3 in amino acids: CAWSVRQGTEAFF. CDR3 nucleotides: TGTGCCTGGAGTGTACGTCAGGGCACTGAAGCTTTCTTT.

In DNA form, the CDR3 reads TGTGCCAGCACCGACACTAGCGGGACTACCCAAGGAACCCAGTACTTC. Its translation: CASTDTSGTTQGTQYF. The V and J genes are TRBV28 and TRBJ2-5; TRBD2 matches at 10 bases. V dropped 7 bases and J dropped 8; count of bases not matched to a gene: 16. The V gene's germline CDR1 is MDHEN and CDR2 SYDVKM. The CDR3 is 16 residues long.

The V call is TRBV24-1, the J call TRBJ1-5; 7 nucleotides align to TRBD1. The CDR3 runs 15 residues. The germline gives CDR1 KGHDR, CDR2 SFDVKD. J lost 2 bases, V lost 4 bases, and 4 bases had no gene match. DNA for the CDR3: TGTGCCACCAGTGAAAGGACAGGTGGCAATCAGCCCCAGCATTTT. This gives the protein CATSERTGGNQPQHF.

The rearrangement uses TRBV11-3 and TRBJ2-7; the D gene is possibly TRBD1 (5 bases). The germline V gene encodes CDR1 SGHNT and CDR2 YENEEA. V lost 1 base and J lost 2, with 12 bases in between. The length of the CDR3 is 15 residues. The CDR3 DNA follows: TGTGCCAGCAGCTTAGGACGCAGGGTACCCTACGAGCAGTACTTC. The encoded protein is CASSLGRRVPYEQYF.

The V call is TRBV7-8, the J call TRBJ2-1; 13 positions agree with TRBD2. J gave up 0 bases and V 5 bases, and 7 bases lay outside the gene matches. The length of the CDR3 is 18 residues. Germline values: CDR1 SGHVS, CDR2 FQNEAQ. Here the CDR3 DNA reads TGTGCCAGCAGCCGGACTAGCGGGGGTATGAGCTCCTACAATGAGCAGTTCTTC. This codes for CASSRTSGGMSSYNEQFF.

The V and J genes are TRBV6-6 and TRBJ2-7; D perhaps matches TRBD2 (6 bases). The CDR3 extends over 13 amino acids. V lost 6 bases and J lost 3, with 12 bases in between. Germline CDR1 and CDR2: MNHNY and SVGAGI (reference sequence). The CDR3 spells CASRPWRGYEQYF. The CDR3 coding sequence is TGTGCCAGCAGACCATGGCGGGGCTACGAGCAGTACTTC.

The chain has TRBV18 and TRBJ2-7; 10 positions agree with TRBD1. Germline lookup yields CDR1 KGHSH and CDR2 LQKENI. J lost 1 base, V lost 4 bases, and 4 bases had no gene match. The CDR3 has 15 residues. CDR3 sequence reads: CASSQGQGSSYEQYF. In nucleotides, the CDR3 is TGTGCCAGCTCACAGGGACAGGGGTCTTCCTACGAGCAGTACTTC.

The genes are TRBV4-1 and TRBJ1-5, with TRBD1 as a possible D gene (5 bases). Germline V gene data show CDR1 as MGHRA and CDR2 as YSYEKL. Trimming shortened V by 0 bases and J by 7 bases, and 13 bases separated the two germline ends. The CDR3 spans 15 residues. CDR3 sequence: CASSQDTGQPQPQHF. For the CDR3, the DNA is TGCGCCAGCAGCCAAGATACAGGACAACCCCAGCCCCAGCATTTT.

This clone was counted a single time. The chain joins TRBV11-2 to TRBJ2-7; D ambiguous. Germline V CDR1 and CDR2: SGHAT, FQNNGV. The CDR3 is 14 amino acids. V was shortened by 1 base and J by 2 bases, with 9 bases between the two germline ends. CDR3 sequence (DNA): TGTGCCAGCAGCTTAGTCAGGTCAACCTACGAGCAGTACTTC. Its protein product is CASSLVRSTYEQYF.

This clone was detected once. The chain has TRBV7-3 and TRBJ2-5, with a tentative D call TRBD1 (5 bases). Trimming stripped 5 bases from V and 0 bases from J, with 7 bases between. The CDR3 length is 13 residues. Germline CDR1 SGHTA, CDR2 FQGTGA. The CDR3 loop reads CASSPGYQETQYF. The CDR3 DNA reads as TGTGCCAGCAGCCCAGGGTACCAAGAGACCCAGTACTTC.

The CDR3 is CASSFSGGPYEQYF. CDR3 bases: TGTGCCAGCAGTTTTAGCGGGGGACCCTACGAGCAGTACTTC. The chain recombines TRBV27 with TRBJ2-7, with TRBD2 identical over 9 bases. J was trimmed by 2 bases and V by 3 bases; bases with no gene match: 2. The CDR3 has 14 residues. Looked up from germline, CDR1 is MNHEY and CDR2 is SMNVEV (reference sequence).

V and J are TRBV30 and TRBJ1-6; 7 bases line up with TRBD1. J gave up 8 bases and V 3 bases, and 13 bases lay outside the gene matches. The length of the CDR3 is 16 residues. Germline V gene lookup returns CDR1 GTSNPN and CDR2 SVGIG (reference sequence). The CDR3 nucleotides read TGTGCCTGGAGAGTTGACAGGGCCTGGGGAGATTCACCCCTCCACTTT. Its translation: CAWRVDRAWGDSPLHF.